This entry lists 18 T cell receptor beta chains sequenced from one sample in a study of T cell clusters in autoimmune cytopenias. Tens of thousands of genome equivalents of blood DNA were amplified for TRB. TRB rearrangements were amplified by touch-down multiplex PCR with mixed TRB-A/B primers. From its re-call of the multiplex PCR reads, TCRdb lists each CDR3 protein once, without DNA. The sample spans around 4,300 distinct CDR3 sequences; the ten largest clones claim roughly a fifth. The sample also formed part of further work on T cell repertoires in aging, cancer and after chemotherapy.

Sequencing was performed on peripheral blood. These receptors came from a human donor in good health.

The rearrangement joins TRBV29-1 to TRBJ2-7; TCRdb's D call of TRBD1 is untestable without DNA. Germline CDR1 and CDR2: SQVTM and ANQGSEA. The CDR3 extends over 15 amino acids. CDR3 sequence: CSVEGDGTGRYEQYF.

Measured by frequency, this clonotype is medium-sized. V is TRBV5-6 and J is TRBJ2-4. This CDR3 comprises 15 residues. Germline loops: CDR1 SGHDT, CDR2 YYEEEE. CDR3 residues: CASSLGVIAKNIQYF.

This clonotype is deemed medium-sized by its frequency. The chain recombines TRBV6-6 with TRBJ1-6; TCRdb's D call of TRBD1 is untestable without DNA. Germline V gene sequence: CDR1 MNHNY, CDR2 SVGAGI (reference sequence). The CDR3 covers 14 residues. This CDR3 reads CASSYQDRRDPLHF.

Frequency places this clonotype as medium-sized. The chain couples TRBV30 to TRBJ1-5; TCRdb's D gene call, TRBD1, goes unchecked for lack of DNA. Germline loops: CDR1 GTSNPN, CDR2 SVGIG (reference sequence). The CDR3 contains 15 residues. CDR3 sequence: CAWSVPAPSNQPQHF.

This clonotype is deemed large by its frequency. The chain joins TRBV19 to TRBJ2-3; no DNA is available, so the TRBD2 call from TCRdb remains unchecked. The CDR3 has 14 amino acids. The germline V gene encodes CDR1 LNHDA and CDR2 SQIVND (reference sequence). This CDR3 is CASRRADSTDTQYF. The variable domain in full, with the rest retrieved from reference TRBV19 and TRBJ2-3, is DGGITQSPKYLFRKEGQNVTLSCEQNLNHDAMYWYRQDPGQGLRLIYYSQIVNDFQKGDIAEGYSVSREKKESFPLTVTSAQKNPTAFYLCASRRADSTDTQYFGPGTRLTVL.

Frequency places this clonotype as medium-sized (0.01 to 0.1%). V and J are TRBV5-5 and TRBJ1-2; without DNA, the TCRdb call of TRBD1 cannot be checked. Germline CDR1 and CDR2: SGHKS and YYEKEE (reference sequence). This CDR3 spans 13 amino acids. This chain's CDR3 is CASSSTGAYGYTF.

V and J are TRBV6-5 and TRBJ1-2; without DNA, the TCRdb call of TRBD1 cannot be checked. The germline V gene encodes CDR1 MNHEY and CDR2 SVGAGI. The CDR3 covers 15 residues. Here the CDR3 reads CASSYRGQGAGGYTF.

The chain links TRBV20-1 to TRBJ1-2. Per germline, CDR1 DFQATT and CDR2 SNEGSKA (reference sequence). The CDR3 extends over 15 amino acids. This chain's CDR3 is CSASGPRTVNYGYTF.

This chain links TRBV12-3 or TRBV12-4 with TRBJ2-2; TCRdb calls TRBD1, which cannot be checked without DNA. The CDR3 has 15 amino acids. CDR3 amino acids: CASSTGPGGAGELFF.

The chain uses TRBV6-1 and TRBJ1-2; the D call from TCRdb, TRBD1, cannot be confirmed without DNA. Per germline, CDR1 MNHNS and CDR2 SASEGT. This CDR3 has 13 amino acids. CDR3 sequence reads: CASVGQGAGGYTF.

The rearrangement uses TRBV7-2 and TRBJ2-3; TCRdb returns TRBD2, unconfirmable since there is no DNA. The germline V gene has CDR1 SGHTA and CDR2 FQGNSA. The CDR3 totals 15 residues. The CDR3 loop reads CASSSPGLGLDTQYF.

Judged by frequency, this clonotype is medium-sized. The chain has TRBV6-1 and TRBJ1-3. CDR1 MNHNS and CDR2 SASEGT come from the germline V gene. This CDR3 spans 15 amino acids. The CDR3 sequence: CASSEALESGNTIYF.

The rearrangement links TRBV10-1 to TRBJ1-5. The V gene's germline CDR1 is WNHNN and CDR2 SYGVQD (reference sequence). This CDR3 contains 13 residues. This CDR3 is CASSAGRGTPQHF.

The J gene is TRBJ2-3, the V gene TRBV18; TCRdb outputs TRBD1, but without DNA this stays unchecked. Germline V lookup: CDR1 KGHSH, CDR2 LQKENI. CDR3 length: 15 amino acids. CDR3 residues: CASSPGQASTDTQYF.

The rearrangement joins TRBV7-9 to TRBJ2-5; TCRdb designates TRBD1, a call that cannot be tested without DNA. Germline-derived CDR1 and CDR2 are SEHNR and FQNEAQ (reference sequence). CDR3 length: 14 residues. The CDR3 protein is CASSPWGRQETQYF.

Judged by frequency, this clonotype is medium-sized. V gene TRBV5-5 combines with J gene TRBJ1-2; the D call of TRBD1 rests on TCRdb alone, since no DNA is present to check it. The CDR3 extends over 16 amino acids. Germline values: CDR1 SGHKS, CDR2 YYEKEE (reference sequence). This CDR3 reads CASSLNPQGAVTDYTF.

In terms of frequency, this clonotype is medium-sized. The chain uses TRBV6-5 and TRBJ1-5; TCRdb calls TRBD1, which cannot be checked without DNA. There are 16 residues in the CDR3. Germline V CDR1 and CDR2: MNHEY, SVGAGI. The CDR3 loop reads CASRSTGGAGNQPQHF.

This clonotype is labeled medium-sized (0.01 to 0.1%) based on frequency. The gene calls are TRBV6-2 or TRBV6-3 and TRBJ1-2; absent DNA, TCRdb's TRBD1 call cannot be checked. Germline assignment: CDR1 MNHEY and CDR2 SVGEGT. CDR3 length equals 15 residues. CDR3 loop: CASSYHHAGASGYTF.